The sequence of this T cell receptor (beta chain) was determined in a study of naive and memory T cell subsets. CD4+ T cell IFNgamma after overnight CMV lysate exposure gave donor CMV status. This clonotype appeared a few times. Two oligonucleotides, mixed equimolar, formed the beta constant-region primer covering TRBC1 and TRBC2. Ligated cDNA was amplified by four rounds of PCR with nested alpha and beta constant-region primers and SP2. TCRdb re-called the UMI-ligation and nested PCR reads with MiXCR, one entry per CDR3 protein. The table includes 100,000 to 150,000 distinct CDR3 sequences, over 30% detected once. Per the germline V gene, CDR1 is ENHRY and CDR2 is SYGVKD. This CDR3 contains 19 residues. Unmatched junction bases numbered 7, after V lost 5 bases and J lost 0 bases.

The source of this sequence is a human donor in good health. The chain carries TRBV10-3 and TRBJ2-1; 16 nucleotides line up with TRBD2. The source material was central memory CD4+ T cells from blood. The CDR3 sequence: CAISPGTSGRGSSYNEQFF. The CDR3 DNA sequence: TGTGCCATCAGTCCCGGGACTAGCGGGAGGGGCAGCTCCTACAATGAGCAGTTCTTC.